Sequencing of this TCR beta chain was carried out in a study of cytomegalovirus exposure and HLA in healthy donors. For the study at large: Findings of an earlier analysis included some 120 million unique TCR beta sequences from 180 million or so T cells. Whole-study results and caveats: Researchers counted 180 or so TCR beta chains as cytomegalovirus-associated. Researchers reported in a later analysis that a missense DCLRE1C variant was tied to TCR beta V- and J-gene trimming. While the bulk of TCR sequences proved rare, some public TCRs turned up in many donors.

Vbeta (60) and Jbeta (13) primers were used in the PCR. Some clones are missing from TCRdb's copy, which holds only in-frame ones; the method was immunoSEQ multiplex PCR. Here the sample spans 150,000 to 200,000 clones, just over 75% being singletons. Germline V lookup: CDR1 SGHDN, CDR2 FVKESK. The CDR3 consists of 19 residues. The V and J ends lost 6 bases and 1 base, in that order; junction bases with no gene match: 12. Regarding this clone: The antigen is not known.

Sample: PBMCs. The V gene is TRBV14, the J gene TRBJ2-3; 14 bases are shared with TRBD2. This TCR derives from a woman younger than 45 in good health and CMV-seropositive. Written as DNA, the CDR3 is TGTGCCAGCAGAAGGGGGACTAGCGGGAGAGGGGGCGGCACAGATACGCAGTATTTT. Its translation: CASRRGTSGRGGGTDTQYF.